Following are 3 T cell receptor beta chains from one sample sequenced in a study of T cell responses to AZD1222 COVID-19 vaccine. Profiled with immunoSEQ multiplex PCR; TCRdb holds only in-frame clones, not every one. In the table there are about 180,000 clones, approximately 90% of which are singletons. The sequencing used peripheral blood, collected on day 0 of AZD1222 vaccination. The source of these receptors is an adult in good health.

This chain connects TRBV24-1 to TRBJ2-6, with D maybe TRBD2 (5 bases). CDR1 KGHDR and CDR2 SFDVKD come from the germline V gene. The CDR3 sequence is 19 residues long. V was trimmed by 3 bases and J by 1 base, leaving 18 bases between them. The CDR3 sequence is CATSDRASLSASGANVLTF. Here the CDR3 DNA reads TGTGCCACCAGTGATAGGGCTAGCTTAAGTGCGTCTGGGGCCAACGTCCTGACTTTC.

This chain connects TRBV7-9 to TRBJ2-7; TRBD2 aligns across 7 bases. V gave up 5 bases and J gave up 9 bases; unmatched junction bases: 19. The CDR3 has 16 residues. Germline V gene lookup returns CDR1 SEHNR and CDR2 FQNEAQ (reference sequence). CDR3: CASSQTTSGVVVRQYF. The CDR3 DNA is TGTGCCAGCAGCCAAACAACGAGCGGGGTAGTAGTCAGGCAGTACTTC.

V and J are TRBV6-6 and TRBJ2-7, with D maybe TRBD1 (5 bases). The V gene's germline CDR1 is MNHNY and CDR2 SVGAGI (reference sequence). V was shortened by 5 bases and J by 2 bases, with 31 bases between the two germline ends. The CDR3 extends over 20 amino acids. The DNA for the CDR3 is TGTGCCAGCAGTCACGGTATAGGAACAGGCGAATACCTAGGTACCTACGAGCAGTACTTC. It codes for CASSHGIGTGEYLGTYEQYF.